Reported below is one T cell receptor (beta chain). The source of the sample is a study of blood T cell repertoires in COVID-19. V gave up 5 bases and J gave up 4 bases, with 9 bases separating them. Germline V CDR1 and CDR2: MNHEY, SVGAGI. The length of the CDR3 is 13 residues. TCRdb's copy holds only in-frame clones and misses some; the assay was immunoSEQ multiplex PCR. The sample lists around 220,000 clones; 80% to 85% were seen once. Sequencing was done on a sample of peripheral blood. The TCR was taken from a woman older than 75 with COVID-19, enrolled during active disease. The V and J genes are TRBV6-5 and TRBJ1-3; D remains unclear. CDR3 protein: CASSRTTGNTIYF. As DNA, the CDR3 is TGTGCCAGCAGTCGGACTACCGGAAACACCATATATTTT.